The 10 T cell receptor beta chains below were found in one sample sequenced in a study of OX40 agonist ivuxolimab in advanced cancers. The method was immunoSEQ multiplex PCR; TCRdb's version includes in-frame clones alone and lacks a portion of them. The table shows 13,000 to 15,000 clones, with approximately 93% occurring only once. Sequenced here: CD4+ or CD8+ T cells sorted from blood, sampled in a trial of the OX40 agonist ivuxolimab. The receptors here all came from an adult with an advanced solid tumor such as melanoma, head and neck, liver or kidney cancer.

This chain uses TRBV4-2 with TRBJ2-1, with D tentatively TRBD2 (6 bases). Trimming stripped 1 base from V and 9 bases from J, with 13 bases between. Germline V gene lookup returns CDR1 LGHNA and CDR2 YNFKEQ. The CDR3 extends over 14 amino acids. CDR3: CASSQAPGAVEQFF. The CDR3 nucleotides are TGTGCCAGCAGCCAAGCTCCGGGAGCGGTTGAGCAGTTCTTC.

The CDR3 reads CAWSAETGETQYF. The CDR3 region has the DNA TGTGCCTGGAGTGCAGAAACCGGAGAGACCCAGTACTTC. The V and J genes are TRBV30 and TRBJ2-5; D unresolved. CDR1 GTSNPN and CDR2 SVGIG come from the germline V gene (reference sequence). The CDR3 covers 13 residues. Trimming cost V 1 base and J 4 bases, with 10 bases left between them.

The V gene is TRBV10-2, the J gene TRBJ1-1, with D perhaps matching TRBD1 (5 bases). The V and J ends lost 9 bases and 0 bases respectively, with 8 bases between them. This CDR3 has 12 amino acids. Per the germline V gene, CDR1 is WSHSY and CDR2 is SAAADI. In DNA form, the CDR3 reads TGCGCCAGTGGGGCGCTGAACACTGAAGCTTTCTTT. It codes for CASGALNTEAFF.

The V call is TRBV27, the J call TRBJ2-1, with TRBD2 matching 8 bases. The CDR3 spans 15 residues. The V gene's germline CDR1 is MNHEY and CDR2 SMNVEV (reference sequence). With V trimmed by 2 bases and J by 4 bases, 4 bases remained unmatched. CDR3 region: CASSLPGGIYNEQFF. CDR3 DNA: TGTGCCAGCAGTTTACCGGGGGGGATTTACAATGAGCAGTTCTTC.

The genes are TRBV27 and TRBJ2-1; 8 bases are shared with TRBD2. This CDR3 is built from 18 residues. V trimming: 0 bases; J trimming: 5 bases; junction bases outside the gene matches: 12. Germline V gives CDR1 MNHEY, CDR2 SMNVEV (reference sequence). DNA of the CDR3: TGTGCCAGCAGTTTATCCTCTTCCGGACTAGCCGTACACAATGAGCAGTTCTTC. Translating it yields CASSLSSSGLAVHNEQFF.

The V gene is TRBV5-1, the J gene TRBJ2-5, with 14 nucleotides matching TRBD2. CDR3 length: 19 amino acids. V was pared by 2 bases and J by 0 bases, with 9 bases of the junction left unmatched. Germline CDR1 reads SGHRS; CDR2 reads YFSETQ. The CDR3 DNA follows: TGCGCCAGCAGCTTTGGACTAGCGGGGGGCCAACAATACCAAGAGACCCAGTACTTC. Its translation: CASSFGLAGGQQYQETQYF.

The CDR3 spells CASSLGQGQPQHF. Here the CDR3 DNA reads TGTGCCAGCAGCCTGGGACAGGGCCAGCCCCAGCATTTT. The rearrangement links TRBV28 to TRBJ1-5, with 9 bases that match TRBD1. Looked up from germline, CDR1 is MDHEN and CDR2 is SYDVKM. The J segment lost 7 bases and the V segment lost 6 bases, leaving 4 bases of the junction unmatched. CDR3 length: 13 residues.

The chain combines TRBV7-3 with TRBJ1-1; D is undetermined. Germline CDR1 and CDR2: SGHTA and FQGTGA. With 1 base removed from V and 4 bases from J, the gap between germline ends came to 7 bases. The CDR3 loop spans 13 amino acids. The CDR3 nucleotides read TGTGCCAGCAGCTTAAATTATGGCACTGAAGCTTTCTTT. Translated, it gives CASSLNYGTEAFF.

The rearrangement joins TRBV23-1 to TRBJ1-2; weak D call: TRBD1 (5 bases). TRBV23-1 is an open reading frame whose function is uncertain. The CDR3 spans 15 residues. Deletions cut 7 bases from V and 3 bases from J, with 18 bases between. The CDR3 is CASNGSAGTHYGYTF. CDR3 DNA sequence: TGCGCCAGCAACGGGTCCGCCGGGACCCACTATGGCTACACCTTC.

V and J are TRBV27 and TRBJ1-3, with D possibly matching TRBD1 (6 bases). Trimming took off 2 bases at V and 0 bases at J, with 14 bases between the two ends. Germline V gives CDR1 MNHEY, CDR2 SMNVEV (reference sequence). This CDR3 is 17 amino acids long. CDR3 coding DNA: TGTGCCAGCAGTTTAATTGACCCACAGGGCTCTGGAAACACCATATATTTT. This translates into CASSLIDPQGSGNTIYF.